Detailed here is one T cell receptor beta chain. The sample belongs to a study of OX40 agonist ivuxolimab in advanced cancers. V lost 4 bases and J 2 bases, leaving 15 bases between the germline ends. The CDR3 runs to 15 residues. Germline V gene sequence: CDR1 KGHSH, CDR2 LQKENI. Measured with immunoSEQ multiplex PCR; TCRdb has only the in-frame clones, and not every one. The sample contains roughly 86,000 clones, approximately 90% of which appear only once. Sequencing was performed on CD4+ or CD8+ T cells sorted from blood, taken in a trial of the OX40 agonist ivuxolimab. This chain uses TRBV18 with TRBJ2-7, with D possibly TRBD1 on 6 matching bases. The TCR originated in an adult with an advanced solid tumor such as melanoma, head and neck, liver or kidney cancer. CDR3 residues: CASSLLGAGTYEQYF. In nucleotides, the CDR3 is TGTGCCAGCTCACTCCTGGGGGCAGGGACCTACGAGCAGTACTTC.